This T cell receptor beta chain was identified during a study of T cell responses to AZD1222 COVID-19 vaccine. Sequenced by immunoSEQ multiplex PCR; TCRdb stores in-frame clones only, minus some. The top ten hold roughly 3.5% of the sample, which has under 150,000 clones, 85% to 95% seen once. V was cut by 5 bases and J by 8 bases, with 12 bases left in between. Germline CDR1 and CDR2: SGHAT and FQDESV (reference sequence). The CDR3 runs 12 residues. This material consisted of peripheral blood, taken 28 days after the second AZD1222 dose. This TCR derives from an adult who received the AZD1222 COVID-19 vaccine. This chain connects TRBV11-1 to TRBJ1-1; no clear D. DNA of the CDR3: TGTGCCAGCAGCCGCGCGGCGGCCGAAGCTTTCTTT. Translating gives CASSRAAAEAFF.